One sample yielded the 14 T cell receptor beta chains listed below, sequenced in a study of glioma-infiltrating T cells. Amplification of TCR alpha and beta CDR3 regions from RNA used iRepertoire nested multiplex PCR. TCRdb processed the multiplex PCR reads anew with MiXCR; each CDR3 protein has one entry. The table lists about 200,000 distinct CDR3 sequences, roughly a third of them singletons. Input material: glioma tissue, nonneoplastic brain tissue, or PBMCs (not recorded which). The origin of the receptors is a human donor with low-grade glioma or glioblastoma, undergoing nonglioma brain surgery, or in good health (not recorded which).

As to this clonotype: A much larger clone is a single base away; this may be a read error. The chain carries TRBV7-2 and TRBJ2-7; D gene ambiguous. The CDR3 consists of 13 residues. Trimming pared 5 bases from V and 0 bases from J, leaving 8 bases between. Per germline, CDR1 SGHTA and CDR2 FQGNSA. In DNA, the CDR3 is TGTGCCAGCAGCCCTCTTAGCTCCTACGAGCAGTACTTC. Residues: CASSPLSSYEQYF.

This clonotype was picked up many times. The DNA for the CDR3 is TGTGCCAGCAGTTTATTCCGGACAGGGAGCACAGATACGCAGTATTTT. Translating it yields CASSLFRTGSTDTQYF. The chain is built from TRBV28 and TRBJ2-3, with 8 positions matching TRBD1. This CDR3 contains 16 residues. Germline V gives CDR1 MDHEN, CDR2 SYDVKM. J lost 0 bases, V lost 1 base, and 3 bases had no gene match. Full variable domain (missing parts from reference TRBV28 and TRBJ2-3): DVKVTQSSRYLVKRTGEKVFLECVQDMDHENMFWYRQDPGLGLRLIYFSYDVKMKEKGDIPEGYSVSREKKERFSLILESASTNQTSMYLCASSLFRTGSTDTQYFGPGTRLTVL.

This CDR3 is CASSLRQAQETQYF. The CDR3, as DNA: TGTGCCAGCAGCCTAAGACAGGCTCAAGAGACCCAGTACTTC. The chain has TRBV14 and TRBJ2-5; tentatively, D is TRBD1 (6 bases). Germline CDR1 and CDR2: SGHDN and FVKESK. This CDR3 has 14 amino acids. Trimming left V 4 bases short and J 2 bases short, with 11 bases between.

The CDR3 region is CASSMGGMEQETQYF. CDR3 DNA: TGTGCCAGTAGTATGGGGGGAATGGAACAAGAGACCCAGTACTTC. V is TRBV19 and J is TRBJ2-5, with D tentatively TRBD2 (6 bases). V shed 3 bases and J shed 2 bases, with 13 bases lying between them. Germline V gene lookup returns CDR1 LNHDA and CDR2 SQIVND (reference sequence). The CDR3 consists of 15 residues. Looking up the rest from reference TRBV19 and TRBJ2-5 gives the full variable domain: DGGITQSPKYLFRKEGQNVTLSCEQNLNHDAMYWYRQDPGQGLRLIYYSQIVNDFQKGDIAEGYSVSREKKESFPLTVTSAQKNPTAFYLCASSMGGMEQETQYFGPGTRLLVL.

The genes are TRBV7-2 and TRBJ1-1; TRBD1 aligns across 7 bases. Unmatched junction bases numbered 2, after V lost 0 bases and J lost 7 bases. The CDR3 has 13 residues. CDR1 is SGHTA, CDR2 FQGNSA, per germline. The CDR3: CASSLAGTDEAFF. CDR3 sequence (DNA): TGTGCCAGCAGCTTAGCCGGGACAGATGAAGCTTTCTTT. The complete variable domain, with remaining parts taken from reference TRBV7-2 and TRBJ1-1, reads GAGVSQSPSNKVTEKGKDVELRCDPISGHTALYWYRQSLGQGLEFLIYFQGNSAPDKSGLPSDRFSAERTGGSVSTLTIQRTQQEDSAVYLCASSLAGTDEAFFGQGTRLTVV.

A remark on this clonotype: This may be a read error: a much more frequent sequence differs by one nucleotide. The chain carries TRBV29-1 and TRBJ2-1, with TRBD1 as a possible D gene (6 bases). Germline assignment: CDR1 SQVTM and CDR2 ANQGSEA. This CDR3 has 15 amino acids. The CDR3 reads CGVPTGSSSYNEQFF. The CDR3 DNA follows: TGCGGCGTACCGACAGGCTCGAGCTCCTACAATGAGCAGTTCTTC.

V gene TRBV27 combines with J gene TRBJ1-2; 7 nucleotides line up with TRBD1. In germline, CDR1 is MNHEY, CDR2 SMNVEV (reference sequence). The V segment lost 6 bases and the J segment 5 bases; nucleotides outside the gene matches: 6. This CDR3 comprises 13 residues. CDR3 loop: CASSPGQEYGYTF. Written as DNA, the CDR3 is TGTGCCAGCAGCCCTGGACAGGAGTATGGCTACACCTTC.

The sample holds many counts of this clonotype. V and J are TRBV5-1 and TRBJ1-1; TRBD1 agrees at 7 bases. Germline V CDR1 and CDR2: SGHRS, YFSETQ. With 7 bases clipped from V and 2 bases from J, the junction kept 2 bases outside the gene matches. This CDR3 has 12 amino acids. Here the CDR3 reads CASRDSNTEAFF. The CDR3 DNA is TGCGCCAGCCGGGACAGTAACACTGAAGCTTTCTTT.

V usage is TRBV28 and J usage is TRBJ1-5; TRBD1 is a possible D gene (5 bases). The CDR3 is 15 residues long. Looked up from germline, CDR1 is MDHEN and CDR2 is SYDVKM. Between the trimmed V and J ends, which lost 3 bases and 5 bases, there was a span of 14 bases. The CDR3 here is CASSFRGGVDQPQHF. DNA of the CDR3: TGTGCCAGCAGTTTTAGGGGAGGGGTAGATCAGCCCCAGCATTTT.

In the case of this clonotype: Just one base apart from a much larger clone, this may be a read error. The chain employs TRBV19 and TRBJ1-2; D gene ambiguous. Germline loops: CDR1 LNHDA, CDR2 SQIVND (reference sequence). This CDR3 is built from 14 residues. Trimming left V 5 bases short and J 2 bases short, with 12 bases between. The CDR3: CASSLLTPNYGYTF. DNA for the CDR3: TGTGCCAGTAGTCTCCTGACACCAAACTATGGCTACACCTTC.

V usage is TRBV7-3 and J usage is TRBJ2-7, with TRBD2 as a possible D gene (6 bases). V was trimmed by 1 base and J by 7 bases, leaving 17 bases between them. This CDR3 is 15 amino acids long. CDR1 and CDR2 (germline): SGHTA, FQGTGA. The CDR3 protein is CASSLILADYNEQYF. The CDR3 region has the DNA TGTGCCAGCAGCTTAATATTAGCGGACTACAATGAGCAGTACTTC.

The table lists this clonotype with a few counts. V usage is TRBV3-1 and J usage is TRBJ2-3; perhaps TRBD2 as D (6 bases). The germline CDR1 and CDR2 sequences are LGHDT and YNNKEL (reference sequence). The CDR3 has 18 amino acids. V lost 0 bases and J 3 bases, leaving 19 bases between the germline ends. CDR3 DNA sequence: TGTGCCAGCAGCCAAGAGGGGGAAAAGGCGCGGGGAACAGATACGCAGTATTTT. Amino acids: CASSQEGEKARGTDTQYF.

This clonotype was detected only a few times. The rearrangement joins TRBV29-1 to TRBJ2-5, with D possibly matching TRBD2 (5 bases). The CDR3 has 12 amino acids. CDR1 and CDR2 from the germline V gene are SQVTM and ANQGSEA. Trimming stripped 7 bases from V and 5 bases from J, with 14 bases between. The CDR3 here is CSASYPGETQYF. The CDR3 nucleotides read TGCAGCGCCTCATACCCGGGGGAGACCCAGTACTTC.

This clonotype has a count of ten or more. This chain uses TRBV7-2 with TRBJ1-5; D perhaps matches TRBD1 (5 bases). V dropped 6 bases and J dropped 2 bases, with 14 bases sitting between them. The CDR3 runs to 15 residues. CDR1 and CDR2 (germline): SGHTA, FQGNSA. The DNA of the CDR3 is TGTGCCAGCAGTACAGGTTTTGTGGGCAATCAGCCCCAGCATTTT. This translates into CASSTGFVGNQPQHF.